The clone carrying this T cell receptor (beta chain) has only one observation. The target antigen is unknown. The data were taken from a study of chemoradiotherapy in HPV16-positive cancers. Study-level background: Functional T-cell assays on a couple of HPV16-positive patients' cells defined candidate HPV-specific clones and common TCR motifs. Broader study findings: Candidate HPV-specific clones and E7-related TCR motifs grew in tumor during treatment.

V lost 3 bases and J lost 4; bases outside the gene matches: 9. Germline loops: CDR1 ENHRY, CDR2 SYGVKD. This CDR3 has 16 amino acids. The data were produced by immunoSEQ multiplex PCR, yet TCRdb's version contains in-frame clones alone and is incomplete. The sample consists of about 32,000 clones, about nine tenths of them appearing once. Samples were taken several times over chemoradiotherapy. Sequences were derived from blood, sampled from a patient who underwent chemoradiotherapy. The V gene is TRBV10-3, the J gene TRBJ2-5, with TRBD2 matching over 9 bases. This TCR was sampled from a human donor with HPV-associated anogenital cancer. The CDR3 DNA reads TGTGCCATCAGTGAATTGCCGGGACTAGCCGGAGAGACCCAGTACTTC. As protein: CAISELPGLAGETQYF.